What follows are 24 T cell receptor beta chains derived from one specimen sequenced in a study of blood T cell repertoires in COVID-19. TCRdb's copy holds only in-frame clones and misses some; the assay was immunoSEQ multiplex PCR. This repertoire shows fewer than 300,000 clones, 82% found once; its top ten account for roughly 3.1%. Material for sequencing was peripheral blood. The origin of the receptors is a woman younger than 30 with acute or convalescent COVID-19.

The J gene is TRBJ1-6, the V gene TRBV27; unclear D gene. Germline V gene data show CDR1 as MNHEY and CDR2 as SMNVEV (reference sequence). V was cut by 2 bases and J by 5 bases, with 7 bases left in between. The CDR3 is 14 amino acids. CDR3 residues: CASSLRENNSPLHF. In nucleotides, the CDR3 is TGTGCCAGCAGTTTACGGGAGAATAATTCACCCCTCCACTTT.

The chain joins TRBV11-2 to TRBJ2-2, with 8 positions matching TRBD2. With 7 bases clipped from V and 3 bases from J, the junction kept 13 bases outside the gene matches. The CDR3 is 17 amino acids. CDR1 SGHAT and CDR2 FQNNGV come from the germline V gene. CDR3 sequence (DNA): TGTGCCAGCATTCTTTTCCCAACTAGCGGTTACACCGGGGAGCTGTTTTTT. Translated, it gives CASILFPTSGYTGELFF.

In this sample, this clone turned up once. V is TRBV7-9 and J is TRBJ1-2, with 8 bases aligning to TRBD1. V trimming: 5 bases; J trimming: 7 bases; junction bases outside the gene matches: 9. CDR1 and CDR2 from the germline V gene are SEHNR and FQNEAQ (reference sequence). The CDR3 loop spans 14 amino acids. The CDR3 here is CASSPNTGGVGYTF. Written as DNA, the CDR3 is TGTGCCAGCAGCCCTAACACAGGGGGAGTTGGCTACACCTTC.

The chain employs TRBV30 and TRBJ2-2; D possibly corresponds to TRBD1 (5 bases). Per germline, CDR1 GTSNPN and CDR2 SVGIG (reference sequence). V was shortened by 3 bases and J by 1 base, with 12 bases between the two germline ends. The CDR3 loop spans 15 amino acids. DNA for the CDR3: TGTGCCTGGAGCTCGAAGGGGCTGAACACCGGGGAGCTGTTTTTT. This encodes CAWSSKGLNTGELFF.

The CDR3 here is CASSQREPSGSRYNEQFF. The CDR3 nucleotides are TGTGCCAGCAGCCAAAGAGAGCCCAGCGGGAGTCGATACAATGAGCAGTTCTTC. The chain employs TRBV3-1 (or the pseudogene TRBV3-2) and TRBJ2-1; TRBD2 matches 8 bases. J gave up 4 bases and V 2 bases, and 13 bases lay outside the gene matches. The V gene's germline CDR1 is LGHDT and CDR2 YNNKEL (reference sequence). This CDR3 has 18 residues.

This clone was found a few times. This rearrangement joins TRBV18 to TRBJ2-2; D possibly corresponds to TRBD2 (5 bases). The germline V gene encodes CDR1 KGHSH and CDR2 LQKENI. This CDR3 contains 14 residues. V lost 4 bases to trimming and J lost 4 bases, with 10 bases between them. CDR3 DNA: TGTGCCAGCTCACAGGCGGCGGGCACCGGGGAGCTGTTTTTT. Its protein product is CASSQAAGTGELFF. The whole variable domain, remainder taken from reference TRBV18 and TRBJ2-2, is NAGVMQNPRHLVRRRGQEARLRCSPMKGHSHVYWYRQLPEEGLKFMVYLQKENIIDESGMPKERFSAEFPKEGPSILRIQQVVRGDSAAYFCASSQAAGTGELFFGEGSRLTVL.

The V gene is TRBV12-3 or TRBV12-4, the J gene TRBJ1-1; tentatively, D is TRBD1 (6 bases). This CDR3 has 13 amino acids. Trimming shortened V by 6 bases and J by 6 bases, and 14 bases separated the two germline ends. This CDR3 is CASRNREGAEAFF. For the CDR3, the DNA is TGTGCCAGCAGAAACAGGGAAGGGGCTGAAGCTTTCTTT.

J is TRBJ2-5 and V is TRBV27; D is unclear. The length of the CDR3 is 11 residues. Trimming left V 3 bases short and J 6 bases short, with 5 bases between. Germline assignment: CDR1 MNHEY and CDR2 SMNVEV (reference sequence). The CDR3 DNA is TGTGCCAGCAGTTTTGGCCAGACCCAGTACTTC. Its translation: CASSFGQTQYF.

The chain employs TRBV13 and TRBJ2-1, with TRBD2 matching 7 bases. V was clipped by 0 bases and J by 3 bases; unmatched bases: 2. CDR3 length: 15 amino acids. The germline CDR1 and CDR2 sequences are PRHDT and FYEKMQ (reference sequence). DNA for the CDR3: TGTGCCAGCAGCTTAGGGCTAGCGGTCTACAATGAGCAGTTCTTC. Protein sequence: CASSLGLAVYNEQFF.

This rearrangement joins TRBV6-1 to TRBJ2-7; D gene uncertain. The CDR3 covers 11 residues. Deletions cut 1 base from V and 11 bases from J, with 9 bases between. The germline V gene encodes CDR1 MNHNS and CDR2 SASEGT. The chain's CDR3 is CASSEGQAKYF. CDR3 coding DNA: TGTGCCAGCAGTGAAGGGCAGGCAAAGTACTTC.

The chain combines TRBV4-2 with TRBJ2-2; D not resolved. The CDR3 is made up of 18 amino acids. Germline V gene data show CDR1 as LGHNA and CDR2 as YNFKEQ. V was shortened by 0 bases and J by 0 bases, with 14 bases between the two germline ends. CDR3 DNA: TGTGCCAGCAGCCAAGAGATCCTGGCGGCCTCGAACACCGGGGAGCTGTTTTTT. Protein: CASSQEILAASNTGELFF.

This clone was seen a handful of times. The chain links TRBV19 to TRBJ2-1, with 11 nucleotides matching TRBD2. Germline V gene sequence: CDR1 LNHDA, CDR2 SQIVND (reference sequence). CDR3 length: 15 residues. With V trimmed by 6 bases and J by 4 bases, 5 bases remained unmatched. The CDR3, as DNA: TGTGCCAGTAGCGGGGGACTAGCGGTTTACAATGAGCAGTTCTTC. It is translated as CASSGGLAVYNEQFF.

The gene calls are TRBV6-2 or TRBV6-3 and TRBJ2-7; perhaps TRBD2 as D (6 bases). Trimming removed 5 bases at V and 7 bases at J, with 15 bases between. The CDR3 spans 13 residues. Germline assignment: CDR1 MNHEY and CDR2 SVGEGT. The CDR3, as DNA: TGTGCCAGCAGTGCCCGGGAGTACAATGAGCAGTACTTC. Amino acid sequence: CASSAREYNEQYF.

The V call is TRBV15, the J call TRBJ1-1; no clear D. V was shortened by 0 bases and J by 6 bases, with 11 bases between the two germline ends. CDR3 length: 14 amino acids. CDR1 LNHNV and CDR2 YYDKDF come from the germline V gene (reference sequence). The CDR3 bases are TGTGCCACCAGCAGAGATCGGGGTCCCCCTGAAGCTTTCTTT. Its protein product is CATSRDRGPPEAFF. Full variable domain (remainder filled in from reference TRBV15 and TRBJ1-1): DAMVIQNPRYQVTQFGKPVTLSCSQTLNHNVMYWYQQKSSQAPKLLFHYYDKDFNNEADTPDNFQSRRPNTSFCFLDIRSPGLGDTAMYLCATSRDRGPPEAFFGQGTRLTVV.

The J gene is TRBJ2-5, the V gene TRBV7-9; 10 bases match TRBD1. The germline gives CDR1 SEHNR, CDR2 FQNEAQ (reference sequence). J gave up 2 bases and V 2 bases, and 5 bases lay outside the gene matches. The CDR3 length is 16 residues. For the CDR3, the DNA is TGTGCCAGCAGCTTAAGACAGGGGGCGGGACAAGAGACCCAGTACTTC. As protein: CASSLRQGAGQETQYF.

The chain has TRBV18 and TRBJ1-1, with D unclear. The CDR3 is 16 amino acids. Trimming cost V 1 base and J 1 base, with 13 bases left between them. Germline V gene lookup returns CDR1 KGHSH and CDR2 LQKENI. CDR3 region: CASSPQSYGKNTEAFF. For the CDR3, the DNA is TGTGCCAGCTCACCACAATCTTACGGGAAGAACACTGAAGCTTTCTTT. Together with reference TRBV18 and TRBJ1-1, the CDR3 gives the full variable domain: NAGVMQNPRHLVRRRGQEARLRCSPMKGHSHVYWYRQLPEEGLKFMVYLQKENIIDESGMPKERFSAEFPKEGPSILRIQQVVRGDSAAYFCASSPQSYGKNTEAFFGQGTRLTVV.

The V gene is TRBV5-5, the J gene TRBJ2-5, with TRBD1 as a possible D gene (6 bases). The germline CDR1 and CDR2 sequences are SGHKS and YYEKEE (reference sequence). This CDR3 has 14 amino acids. Trimming removed 3 bases from V and 1 base from J, with 10 bases in between. The CDR3 sequence: CASSSGTRQETQYF. The CDR3, as DNA: TGTGCCAGCAGCTCCGGGACACGCCAAGAGACCCAGTACTTC.

This chain links TRBV7-6 with TRBJ2-1, with D maybe TRBD1 (5 bases). CDR1 is SGHVS and CDR2 is FNYEAQ in the germline V gene. The CDR3 spans 13 residues. The CDR3 nucleotides are TGTGCTACGGCAGGACACCCTCGGAATGAGCAGTTCTTC. The encoded protein is CATAGHPRNEQFF.

On this clone itself: Other nucleotide sequences from this sample produce the same CDR3. The chain carries TRBV5-5 and TRBJ2-2, with D possibly being TRBD2 (6 bases). Germline CDR1 is SGHKS and CDR2 is YYEKEE (reference sequence). The CDR3 loop spans 16 amino acids. V was trimmed by 4 bases and J by 6 bases, leaving 19 bases between them. The chain's CDR3 is CASSMEPTSYAGELFF. Here the CDR3 DNA reads TGTGCCAGCAGCATGGAACCAACTAGCTACGCCGGGGAGCTGTTTTTT. Drawing the rest from reference TRBV5-5 and TRBJ2-2, the complete variable domain is DAGVTQSPTHLIKTRGQQVTLRCSPISGHKSVSWYQQVLGQGPQFIFQYYEKEERGRGNFPDRFSARQFPNYSSELNVNALLLGDSALYLCASSMEPTSYAGELFFGEGSRLTVL.

V is TRBV7-8 and J is TRBJ2-3; 7 nucleotides match TRBD1. Trimming took 11 bases from V and 2 from J; bases not matched to a gene: 7. Germline CDR1 reads SGHVS; CDR2 reads FQNEAQ. The CDR3 covers 13 residues. This CDR3 reads CAGRGGPTDTQYF. The CDR3 nucleotides read TGTGCCGGCCGAGGGGGCCCCACAGATACGCAGTATTTT.

The CDR3 loop is CASSLVAESSYNSPLHF. CDR3 DNA: TGTGCCAGCAGCTTAGTAGCAGAGAGCTCCTATAATTCACCCCTCCACTTT. The chain recombines TRBV7-2 with TRBJ1-6; D not certain. Germline V gene data show CDR1 as SGHTA and CDR2 as FQGNSA. The V and J ends lost 1 base and 0 bases respectively, with 10 bases between them. The CDR3 is 17 residues long.

The rearrangement joins TRBV3-1 (or the pseudogene TRBV3-2) to TRBJ1-2; 9 bases align to TRBD1. The germline gives CDR1 LGHDT, CDR2 YNNKEL (reference sequence). The CDR3 length is 14 residues. V shed 5 bases and J 3 bases; nucleotides not matched to a gene: 4. The CDR3 DNA follows: TGTGCCAGCAGCAAGGGACAGGGAGACTATGGCTACACCTTC. It is translated as CASSKGQGDYGYTF.

This chain uses TRBV5-4 with TRBJ1-1; no reliable D call. V was pared by 0 bases and J by 0 bases, with 6 bases between. This CDR3 region has 14 residues. CDR1 and CDR2 (germline): SGHNT, YYREEE (reference sequence). The CDR3 nucleotides read TGTGCCAGCAGCTTGGGCGGAGTGAACACTGAAGCTTTCTTT. Its protein is CASSLGGVNTEAFF.

The rearrangement joins TRBV5-4 to TRBJ2-3, with D tentatively TRBD2 (6 bases). Trimming pared 0 bases from V and 2 bases from J, leaving 13 bases between. Germline CDR1 SGHNT, CDR2 YYREEE (reference sequence). CDR3 length: 16 residues. CDR3 protein: CASSLGSSASTDTQYF. In DNA form, the CDR3 reads TGTGCCAGCAGCTTGGGTTCTAGCGCCTCCACAGATACGCAGTATTTT.